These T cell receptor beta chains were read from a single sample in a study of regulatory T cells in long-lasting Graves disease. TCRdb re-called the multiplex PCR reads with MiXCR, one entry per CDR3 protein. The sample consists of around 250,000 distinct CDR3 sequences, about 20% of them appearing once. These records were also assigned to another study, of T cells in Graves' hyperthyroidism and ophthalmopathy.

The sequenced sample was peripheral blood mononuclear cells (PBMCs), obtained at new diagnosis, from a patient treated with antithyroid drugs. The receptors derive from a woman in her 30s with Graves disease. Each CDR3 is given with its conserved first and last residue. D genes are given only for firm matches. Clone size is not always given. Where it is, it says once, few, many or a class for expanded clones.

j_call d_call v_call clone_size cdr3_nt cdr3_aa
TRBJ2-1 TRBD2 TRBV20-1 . TGCAGTGCTCTTCTAGCGGGGGGTTACAATGAGCAGTTCTTC CSALLAGGYNEQFF
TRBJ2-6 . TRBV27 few TGTGCCAGCACCCTTTTGCGTCCTTACTCTGGGGCCAACGTCCTGACTTTC CASTLLRPYSGANVLTF
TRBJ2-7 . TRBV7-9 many TGTGCCAGCAGCCCCCGGGGCAGGCACGAGCAGTACTTC CASSPRGRHEQYF
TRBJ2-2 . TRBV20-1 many TGCAGTGCCGAGCTGACAGACCCACCGAACACCGGGGAGCTGTTTTTT CSAELTDPPNTGELFF
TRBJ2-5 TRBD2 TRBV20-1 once TGCAGTGCTAGAGCGTTACTAGCGGGATTACAAGAGACCCAGTACTTC CSARALLAGLQETQYF
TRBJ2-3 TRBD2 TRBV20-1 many TGCAGTGCTCACCTTGGCGGGGGGCTGGCAGATACGCAGTATTTT CSAHLGGGLADTQYF
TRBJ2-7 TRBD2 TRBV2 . TGTGCCAGCAGTCTCACCGGGGCGGGAGGATCCTACGAGCAGTACTTC CASSLTGAGGSYEQYF
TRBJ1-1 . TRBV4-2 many TGTGCCAGCAGCCGCTACGGGGGGATAAGAACTGAAGCTTTCTTT CASSRYGGIRTEAFF
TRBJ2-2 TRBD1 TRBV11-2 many TGTGCCAGCAGCTCTACAGGGGGTTCCGGGGAGCTGTTTTTT CASSSTGGSGELFF
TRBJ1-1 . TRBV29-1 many TGCAGCGTTACCCCGAAACTCCCTGTGGACACTGAAGCTTTCTTT CSVTPKLPVDTEAFF
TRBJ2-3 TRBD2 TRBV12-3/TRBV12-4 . TGTGCCAGCCTCCTTAGCGGGACAGATACGCAGTATTTT CASLLSGTDTQYF
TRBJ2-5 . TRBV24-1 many TGTGCCACCAGTGACACGGGACAATCGGGGACCCAGTACTTC CATSDTGQSGTQYF
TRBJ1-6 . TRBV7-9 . TGTGCCAGCAGCCCTCGTCGGACGGGCCCGAGCTCCTATAATTCACCCCTCCACTTT CASSPRRTGPSSYNSPLHF
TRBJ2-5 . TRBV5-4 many TGTGCCAGCAGCGGGGGACAAGGAGAGACCCAGTACTTC CASSGGQGETQYF
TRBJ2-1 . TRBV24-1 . TGTGCCACCAGTGATTTGCATGAGCAGTTCTTC CATSDLHEQFF
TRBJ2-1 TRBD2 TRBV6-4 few TGTGCCAGCAGTGAGGAGCGGGGGGGATACAATGAGCAGTTCTTC CASSEERGGYNEQFF
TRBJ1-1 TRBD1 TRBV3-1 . TGTGCCAGCAGCCAAGGCGGGACAGCCACGAACACTGAAGCTTTCTTT CASSQGGTATNTEAFF
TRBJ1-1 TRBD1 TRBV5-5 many TGTGCCAGCAGCTCGAGGACAGGGGGCGGGTACACTGAAGCTTTCTTT CASSSRTGGGYTEAFF
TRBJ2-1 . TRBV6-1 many TGTGCCAGCAGTGAACAAGGCAATGAGCAGTTCTTC CASSEQGNEQFF
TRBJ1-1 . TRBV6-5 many TGTGCCAGCAGTTACTTGGGGGTCATGAACACTGAAGCTTTCTTT CASSYLGVMNTEAFF
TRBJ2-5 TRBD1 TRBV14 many TGTGCCAGCAGCCAACGACAGGGGGATCAAGAGACCCAGTACTTC CASSQRQGDQETQYF
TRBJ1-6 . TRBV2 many TGTGCCAGCATGGGTAATTCACCCCTCCACTTT CASMGNSPLHF
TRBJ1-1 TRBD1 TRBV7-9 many TGTGCCAGCAGCAACCGGGCCCGGACAGGGGAAGACACTGAAGCTTTCTTT CASSNRARTGEDTEAFF
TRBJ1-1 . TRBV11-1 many TGTGCCAGCAGCCCTGACAAAGGTTACGTTGAAGCTTTCTTT CASSPDKGYVEAFF
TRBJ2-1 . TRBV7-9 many TGTGCCAGCAGTACCCGGGGGAGCGGTGAGCAGTTCTTC CASSTRGSGEQFF
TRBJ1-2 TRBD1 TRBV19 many TGTGCCAGTAGTACCCCCGGACAGGGATCGGGGGGCTACACCTTC CASSTPGQGSGGYTF
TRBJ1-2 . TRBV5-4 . TGTGCCAGCAGCTTGGGGTCAGGGAGGCACTATGGCTACACCTTC CASSLGSGRHYGYTF
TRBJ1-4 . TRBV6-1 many TGTGCCAGCAGTGTCGACAGGCTCGATGAAAAACTGTTTTTT CASSVDRLDEKLFF
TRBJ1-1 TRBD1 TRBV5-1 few TGCGCCAGCAGCTTGGCCGGACAGGAAACGGGGGCTTTCTTT CASSLAGQETGAFF
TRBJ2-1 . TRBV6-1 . TGTGCCAGCAGCTCTCCGGGTCCGAGCTCCTACAATGAGCAGTTCTTC CASSSPGPSSYNEQFF
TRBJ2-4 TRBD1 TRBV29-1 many TGCAGCGTTACAGGGGGGTACAGGGAGAGAAACATTCAGTACTTC CSVTGGYRERNIQYF
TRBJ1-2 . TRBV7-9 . TGTGCCAGCAGCTTGTTAGCGGTAGAGTGGCCTTATGGCTACACCTTC CASSLLAVEWPYGYTF
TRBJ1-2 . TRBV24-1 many TGTGCCACCAGTGAAGCACAGGACGGCTACACCTTC CATSEAQDGYTF
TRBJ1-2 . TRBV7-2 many TGTGCCAGCGAGCGAGTCGTGGGGGGCTACACCTTC CASERVVGGYTF
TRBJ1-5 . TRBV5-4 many TGTGCCAGCAGCTTGGACGGTGCAGCGAGCAATCAGCCCCAGCATTTT CASSLDGAASNQPQHF
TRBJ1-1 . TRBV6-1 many TGTGCCAGCAGTGAAGCCCTGGGGAGCGCTGAAGCTTTCTTT CASSEALGSAEAFF
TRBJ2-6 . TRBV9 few TGTGCCAGCAGCGTAGGACACTCTGGGGCCAACGTCCTGACTTTC CASSVGHSGANVLTF
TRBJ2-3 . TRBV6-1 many TGTGCCAGCAGCTCCTTTCCCATCAGCACAGATACGCAGTATTTT CASSSFPISTDTQYF
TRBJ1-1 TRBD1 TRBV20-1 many TGCAGTGCTAGAGATGCGACAGGGGGCGAGGCAGCTTTCTTT CSARDATGGEAAFF
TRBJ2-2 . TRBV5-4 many TGTGCCAGCAGCTTGGACAGGGTTTGGGACGGGGAGCTGTTTTTT CASSLDRVWDGELFF
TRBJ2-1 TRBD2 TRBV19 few TGTGCCAGTAGTATATTTGGGCTAGCGGGGGGGCTGGAGCAGTTCTTC CASSIFGLAGGLEQFF
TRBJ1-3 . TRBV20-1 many TGCAGTGCTAGTGTGACAGTCGGAAACACCATATATTTT CSASVTVGNTIYF
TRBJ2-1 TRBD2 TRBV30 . TGTGCCTGGAGTCCAACTAGCGTAATGCAGTTCTTC CAWSPTSVMQFF
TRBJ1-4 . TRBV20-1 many TGCAGTGCTAGAGTGGACCGCAGGAATGAAAAACTGTTTTTT CSARVDRRNEKLFF